This T cell receptor beta chain was recorded in a study of cytomegalovirus exposure and HLA in healthy donors. This PCR relied on a set of 60 Vbeta primers and 13 Jbeta primers. The assay was immunoSEQ multiplex PCR, and TCRdb's table has in-frame clones only and misses some. The table includes 95,000 to 110,000 clones, over 65% detected once. The ends were cut back, 2 bases at V and 3 bases at J, with 14 bases in the middle. Looked up from germline, CDR1 is SGHRS and CDR2 is YFSETQ. The CDR3 sequence is 15 residues long. Sequencing was done on a sample of PBMCs. The TCR originated in a woman aged 40 to 50 in good health and CMV-seropositive. This rearrangement joins TRBV5-1 to TRBJ1-1; D is undetermined. Written as DNA, the CDR3 is TGCGCCAGCAGCTTCTTATCCAGGAGGCACACTGAAGCTTTCTTT. It specifies CASSFLSRRHTEAFF.